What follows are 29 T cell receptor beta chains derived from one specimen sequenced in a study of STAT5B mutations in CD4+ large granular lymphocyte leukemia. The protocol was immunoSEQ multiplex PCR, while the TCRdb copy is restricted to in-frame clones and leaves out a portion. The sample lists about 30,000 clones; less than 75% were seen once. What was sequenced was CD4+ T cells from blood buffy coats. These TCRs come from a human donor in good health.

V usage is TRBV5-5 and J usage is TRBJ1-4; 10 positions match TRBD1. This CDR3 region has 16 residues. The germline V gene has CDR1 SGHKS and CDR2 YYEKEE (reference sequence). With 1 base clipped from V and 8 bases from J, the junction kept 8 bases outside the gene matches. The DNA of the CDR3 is TGTGCCAGCAGCTTGTTCGGGACAGGGGAGGTCGAAAAACTGTTTTTT. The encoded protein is CASSLFGTGEVEKLFF.

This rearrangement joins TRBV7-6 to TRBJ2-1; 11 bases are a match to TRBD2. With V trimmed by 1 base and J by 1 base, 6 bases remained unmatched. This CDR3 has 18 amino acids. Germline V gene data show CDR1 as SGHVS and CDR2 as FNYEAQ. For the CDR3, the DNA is TGTGCCAGCAGCTTAGGAGCGACTAGCGGGGTTTCCTACAATGAGCAGTTCTTC. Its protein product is CASSLGATSGVSYNEQFF.

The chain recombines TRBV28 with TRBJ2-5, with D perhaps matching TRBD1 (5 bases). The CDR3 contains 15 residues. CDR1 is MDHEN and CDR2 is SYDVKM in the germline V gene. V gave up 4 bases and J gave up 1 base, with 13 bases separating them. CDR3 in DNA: TGTGCCAGCAGTTCACCAGGGCGTGGCCAAGAGACCCAGTACTTC. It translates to CASSSPGRGQETQYF.

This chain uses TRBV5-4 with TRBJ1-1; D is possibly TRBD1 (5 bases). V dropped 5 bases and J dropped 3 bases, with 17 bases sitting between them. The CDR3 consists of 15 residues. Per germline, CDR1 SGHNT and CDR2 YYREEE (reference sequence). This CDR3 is CASRAGRGSDTEAFF. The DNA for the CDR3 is TGTGCCAGCAGGGCGGGACGGGGGAGTGACACTGAAGCTTTCTTT.

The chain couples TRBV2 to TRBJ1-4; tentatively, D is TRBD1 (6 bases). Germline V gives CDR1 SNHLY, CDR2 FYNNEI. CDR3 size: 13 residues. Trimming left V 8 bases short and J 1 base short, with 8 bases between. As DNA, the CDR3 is TGTGCCAGCCACAGGGTAACTAATGAAAAACTGTTTTTT. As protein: CASHRVTNEKLFF.

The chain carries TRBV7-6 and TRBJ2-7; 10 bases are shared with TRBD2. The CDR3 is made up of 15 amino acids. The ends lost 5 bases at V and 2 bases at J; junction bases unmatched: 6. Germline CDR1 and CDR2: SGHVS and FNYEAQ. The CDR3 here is CASSKGTSAAYEQYF. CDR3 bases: TGTGCCAGCAGCAAGGGGACTAGCGCCGCCTACGAGCAGTACTTC.

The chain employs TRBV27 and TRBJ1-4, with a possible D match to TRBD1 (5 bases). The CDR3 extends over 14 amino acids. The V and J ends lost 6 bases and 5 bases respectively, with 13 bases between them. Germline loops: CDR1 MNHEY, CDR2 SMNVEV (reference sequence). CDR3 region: CASRKDSFNEKLFF. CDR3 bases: TGTGCCAGCAGGAAAGACAGTTTCAATGAAAAACTGTTTTTT.

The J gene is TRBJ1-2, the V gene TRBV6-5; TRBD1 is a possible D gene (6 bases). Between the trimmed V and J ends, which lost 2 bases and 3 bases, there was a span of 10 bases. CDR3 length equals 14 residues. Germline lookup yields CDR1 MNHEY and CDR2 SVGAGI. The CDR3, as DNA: TGTGCCAGCAGTTACGGCCCAGGGGACTATGGCTACACCTTC. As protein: CASSYGPGDYGYTF.

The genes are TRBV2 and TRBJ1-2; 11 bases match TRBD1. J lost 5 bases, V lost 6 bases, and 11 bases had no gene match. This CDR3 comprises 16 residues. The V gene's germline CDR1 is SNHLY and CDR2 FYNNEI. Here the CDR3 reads CASRTGTGGYGYGYTF. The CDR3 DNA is TGTGCCAGCAGGACCGGGACAGGGGGTTATGGGTATGGCTACACCTTC.

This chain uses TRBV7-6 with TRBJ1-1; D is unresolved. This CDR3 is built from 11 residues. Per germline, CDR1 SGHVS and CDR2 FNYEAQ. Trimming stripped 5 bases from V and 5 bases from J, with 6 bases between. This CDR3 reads CASSPGTEAFF. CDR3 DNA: TGTGCCAGCAGCCCTGGGACTGAAGCTTTCTTT.

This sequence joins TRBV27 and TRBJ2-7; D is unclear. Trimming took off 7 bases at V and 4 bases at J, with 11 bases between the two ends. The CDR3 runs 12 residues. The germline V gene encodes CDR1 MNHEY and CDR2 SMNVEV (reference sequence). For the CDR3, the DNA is TGTGCCAGCACTTCTGAGAGGTACGAGCAGTACTTC. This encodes CASTSERYEQYF.

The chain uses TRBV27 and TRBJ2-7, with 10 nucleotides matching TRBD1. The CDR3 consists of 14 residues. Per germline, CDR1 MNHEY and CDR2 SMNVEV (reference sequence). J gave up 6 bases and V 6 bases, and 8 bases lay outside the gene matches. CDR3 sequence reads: CASRRTGGAGEQYF. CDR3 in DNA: TGTGCCAGCAGGCGGACAGGGGGGGCGGGCGAGCAGTACTTC.

In DNA, the CDR3 is TGTGCCATCAGTGTAGCGGCGAACACCGGGGAGCTGTTTTTT. As protein: CAISVAANTGELFF. The chain carries TRBV10-3 and TRBJ2-2, with D maybe TRBD2 (6 bases). Per germline, CDR1 ENHRY and CDR2 SYGVKD. V was shortened by 4 bases and J by 0 bases, with 6 bases between the two germline ends. This CDR3 spans 14 amino acids.

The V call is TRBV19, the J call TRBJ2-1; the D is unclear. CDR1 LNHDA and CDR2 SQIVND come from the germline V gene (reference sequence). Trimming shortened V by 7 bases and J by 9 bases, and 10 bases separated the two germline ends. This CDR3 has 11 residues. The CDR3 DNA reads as TGTGCCAGTAACTCTGGGCCTGAGCAGTTCTTC. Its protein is CASNSGPEQFF.

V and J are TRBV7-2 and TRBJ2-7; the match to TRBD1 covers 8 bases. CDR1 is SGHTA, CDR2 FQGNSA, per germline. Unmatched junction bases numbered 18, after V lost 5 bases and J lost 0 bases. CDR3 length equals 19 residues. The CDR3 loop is CASSQPDRADFLYSYEQYF. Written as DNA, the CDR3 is TGTGCCAGCAGCCAGCCGGACAGGGCTGACTTTCTTTACTCCTACGAGCAGTACTTC.

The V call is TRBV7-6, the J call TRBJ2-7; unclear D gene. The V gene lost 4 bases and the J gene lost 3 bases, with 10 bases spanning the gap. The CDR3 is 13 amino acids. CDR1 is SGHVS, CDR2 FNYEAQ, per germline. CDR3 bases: TGTGCCAGCAGCTCACCCACGATCTACGAGCAGTACTTC. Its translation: CASSSPTIYEQYF.

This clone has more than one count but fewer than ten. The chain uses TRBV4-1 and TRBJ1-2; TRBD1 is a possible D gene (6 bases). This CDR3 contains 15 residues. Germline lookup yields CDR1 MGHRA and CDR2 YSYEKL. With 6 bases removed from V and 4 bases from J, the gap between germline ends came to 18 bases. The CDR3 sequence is CASRKPGQPAYGYTF. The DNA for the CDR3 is TGCGCCAGCAGAAAGCCCGGACAGCCTGCCTATGGCTACACCTTC.

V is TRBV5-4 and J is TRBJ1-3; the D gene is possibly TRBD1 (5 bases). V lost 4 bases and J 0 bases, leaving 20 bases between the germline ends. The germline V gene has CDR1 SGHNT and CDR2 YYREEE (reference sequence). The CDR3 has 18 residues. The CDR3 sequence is CASSLPGGGGSSGNTIYF. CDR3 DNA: TGTGCCAGCAGCCTTCCCGGGGGGGGAGGCAGCTCTGGAAACACCATATATTTT.

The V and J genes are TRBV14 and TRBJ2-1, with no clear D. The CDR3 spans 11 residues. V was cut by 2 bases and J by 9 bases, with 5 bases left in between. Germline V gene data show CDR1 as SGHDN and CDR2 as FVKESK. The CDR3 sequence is CASSQWGEQFF. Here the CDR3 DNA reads TGTGCCAGCAGCCAATGGGGTGAGCAGTTCTTC.

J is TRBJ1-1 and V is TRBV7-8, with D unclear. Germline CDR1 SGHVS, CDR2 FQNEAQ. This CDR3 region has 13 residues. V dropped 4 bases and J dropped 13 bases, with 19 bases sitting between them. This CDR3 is CASSSLGFGGNFF. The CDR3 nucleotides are TGTGCCAGCAGCTCCCTAGGATTTGGAGGGAATTTCTTT.

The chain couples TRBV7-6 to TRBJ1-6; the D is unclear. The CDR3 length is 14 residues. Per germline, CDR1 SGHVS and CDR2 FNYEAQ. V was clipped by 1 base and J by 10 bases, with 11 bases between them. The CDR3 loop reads CASSLGGVGSPLHF. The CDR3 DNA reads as TGTGCCAGCAGCTTAGGCGGGGTCGGCTCACCCCTCCACTTT.

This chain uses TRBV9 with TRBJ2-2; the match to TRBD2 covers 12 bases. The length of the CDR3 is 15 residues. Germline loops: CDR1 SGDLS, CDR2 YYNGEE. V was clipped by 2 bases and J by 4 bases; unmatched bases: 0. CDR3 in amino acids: CASSVTSGGTGELFF. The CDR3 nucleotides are TGTGCCAGCAGCGTGACTAGCGGGGGCACCGGGGAGCTGTTTTTT.

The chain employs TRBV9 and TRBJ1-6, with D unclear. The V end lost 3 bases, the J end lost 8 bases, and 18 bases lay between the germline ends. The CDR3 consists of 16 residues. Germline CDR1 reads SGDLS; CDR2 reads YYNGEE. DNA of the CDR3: TGTGCCAGCAGCGCAACGACCGCCGGGCTTCATTCACCCCTCCACTTT. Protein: CASSATTAGLHSPLHF. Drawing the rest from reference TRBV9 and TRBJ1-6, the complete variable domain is DSGVTQTPKHLITATGQRVTLRCSPRSGDLSVYWYQQSLDQGLQFLIQYYNGEERAKGNILERFSAQQFPDLHSELNLSSLELGDSALYFCASSATTAGLHSPLHFGNGTRLTVT.

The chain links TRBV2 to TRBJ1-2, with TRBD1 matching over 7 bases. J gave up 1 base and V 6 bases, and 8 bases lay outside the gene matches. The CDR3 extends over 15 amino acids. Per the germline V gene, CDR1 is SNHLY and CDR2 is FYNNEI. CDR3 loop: CASRMGTDVNYGYTF. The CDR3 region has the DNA TGTGCCAGCAGGATGGGGACAGACGTTAACTATGGCTACACCTTC.

DNA of the CDR3: TGTGCCAGCAGCTTAGCGATGGTGGACGTCCTGACTTTC. Translating it yields CASSLAMVDVLTF. The chain combines TRBV7-2 with TRBJ2-6; D remains ambiguous. Germline V gene data show CDR1 as SGHTA and CDR2 as FQGNSA. V lost 0 bases and J lost 11, with 8 bases in between. The CDR3 contains 13 residues.

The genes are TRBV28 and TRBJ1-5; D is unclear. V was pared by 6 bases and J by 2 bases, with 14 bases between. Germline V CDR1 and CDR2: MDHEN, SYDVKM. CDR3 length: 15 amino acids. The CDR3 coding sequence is TGTGCCAGCAGGCGCGGAGACGGTGGCAATCAGCCCCAGCATTTT. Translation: CASRRGDGGNQPQHF. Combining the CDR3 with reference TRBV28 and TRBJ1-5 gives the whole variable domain DVKVTQSSRYLVKRTGEKVFLECVQDMDHENMFWYRQDPGLGLRLIYFSYDVKMKEKGDIPEGYSVSREKKERFSLILESASTNQTSMYLCASRRGDGGNQPQHFGDGTRLSIL.

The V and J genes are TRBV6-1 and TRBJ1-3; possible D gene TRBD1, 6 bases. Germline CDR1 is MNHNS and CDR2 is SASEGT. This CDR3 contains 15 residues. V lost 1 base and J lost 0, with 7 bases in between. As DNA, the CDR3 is TGTGCCAGCAGTGAAGGAGGGGGCTCTGGAAACACCATATATTTT. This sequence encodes CASSEGGGSGNTIYF.

In nucleotides, the CDR3 is TGTGCCAGCAGTGCGGACACCAGGGGGAACACTGAAGCTTTCTTT. It codes for CASSADTRGNTEAFF. The chain combines TRBV6-4 with TRBJ1-1; weak D call: TRBD1 (6 bases). This CDR3 has 15 amino acids. V lost 4 bases to trimming and J lost 1 base, with 13 bases between them. CDR1 is MRHNA and CDR2 is SNTAGT in the germline V gene.

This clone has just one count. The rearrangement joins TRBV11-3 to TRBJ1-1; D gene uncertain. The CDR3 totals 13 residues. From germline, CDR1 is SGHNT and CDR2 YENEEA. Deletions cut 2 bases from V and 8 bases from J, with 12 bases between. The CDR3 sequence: CASSLRGRGEAFF. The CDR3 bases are TGTGCCAGCAGCTTACGGGGAAGAGGCGAAGCTTTCTTT.